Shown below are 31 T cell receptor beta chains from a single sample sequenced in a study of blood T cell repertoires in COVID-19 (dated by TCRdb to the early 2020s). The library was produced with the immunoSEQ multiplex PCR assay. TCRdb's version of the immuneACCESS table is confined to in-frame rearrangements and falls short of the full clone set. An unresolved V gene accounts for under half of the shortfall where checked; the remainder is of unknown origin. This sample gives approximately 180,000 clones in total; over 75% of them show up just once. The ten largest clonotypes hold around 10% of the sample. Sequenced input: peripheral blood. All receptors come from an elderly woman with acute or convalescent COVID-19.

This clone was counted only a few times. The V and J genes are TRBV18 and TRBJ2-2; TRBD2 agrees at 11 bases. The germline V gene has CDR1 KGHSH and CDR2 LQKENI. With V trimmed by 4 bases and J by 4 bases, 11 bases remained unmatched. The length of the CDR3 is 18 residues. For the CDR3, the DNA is TGTGCCAGCTCACTCCTTCCGGCGGGACTAGCGGTCACCGGGGAGCTGTTTTTT. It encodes CASSLLPAGLAVTGELFF. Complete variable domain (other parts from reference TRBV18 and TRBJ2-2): NAGVMQNPRHLVRRRGQEARLRCSPMKGHSHVYWYRQLPEEGLKFMVYLQKENIIDESGMPKERFSAEFPKEGPSILRIQQVVRGDSAAYFCASSLLPAGLAVTGELFFGEGSRLTVL.

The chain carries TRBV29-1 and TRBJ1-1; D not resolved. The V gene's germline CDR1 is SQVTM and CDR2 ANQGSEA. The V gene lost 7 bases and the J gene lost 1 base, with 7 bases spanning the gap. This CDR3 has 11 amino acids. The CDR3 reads CSAPGNTEAFF. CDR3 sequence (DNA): TGCAGCGCTCCCGGGAACACTGAAGCTTTCTTT. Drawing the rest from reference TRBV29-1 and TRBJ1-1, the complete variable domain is SAVISQKPSRDICQRGTSLTIQCQVDSQVTMMFWYRQQPGQSLTLIATANQGSEATYESGFVIDKFPISRPNLTFSTLTVSNMSPEDSSIYLCSAPGNTEAFFGQGTRLTVV.

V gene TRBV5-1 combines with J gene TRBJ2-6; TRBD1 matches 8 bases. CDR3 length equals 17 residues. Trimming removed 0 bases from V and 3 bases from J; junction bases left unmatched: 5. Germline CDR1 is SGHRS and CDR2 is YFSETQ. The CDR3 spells CASSLAQGAGGANVLTF. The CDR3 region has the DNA TGCGCCAGCAGCTTGGCTCAGGGGGCAGGTGGGGCCAACGTCCTGACTTTC.

The CDR3 region has the DNA TGTGCCAGCAGCTTCTGGACAGTAGATAATTCACCCCTCCACTTT. This sequence encodes CASSFWTVDNSPLHF. The chain employs TRBV7-9 and TRBJ1-6; D possibly corresponds to TRBD1 (6 bases). The V and J ends lost 3 bases and 5 bases respectively, with 11 bases between them. The CDR3 totals 15 residues. Germline V gene data show CDR1 as SEHNR and CDR2 as FQNEAQ (reference sequence).

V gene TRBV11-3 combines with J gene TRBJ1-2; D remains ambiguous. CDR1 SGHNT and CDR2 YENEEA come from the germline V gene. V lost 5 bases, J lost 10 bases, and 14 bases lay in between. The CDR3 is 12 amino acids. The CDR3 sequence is CASSPRPLNYTF. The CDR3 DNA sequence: TGTGCCAGCAGCCCCCGCCCACTCAACTACACCTTC.

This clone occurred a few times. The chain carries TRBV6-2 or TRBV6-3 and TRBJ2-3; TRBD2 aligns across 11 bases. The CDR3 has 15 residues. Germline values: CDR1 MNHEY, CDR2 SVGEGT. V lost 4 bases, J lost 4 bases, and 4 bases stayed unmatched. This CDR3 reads CASSLAGGPSDTQYF. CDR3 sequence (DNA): TGTGCCAGCAGTTTAGCGGGGGGGCCCTCAGATACGCAGTATTTT.

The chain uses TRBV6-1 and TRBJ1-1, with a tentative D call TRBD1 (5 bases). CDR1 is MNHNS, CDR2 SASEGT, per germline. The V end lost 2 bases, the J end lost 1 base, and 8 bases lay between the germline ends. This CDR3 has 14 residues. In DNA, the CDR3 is TGTGCCAGCAGTGAAAGGACACAGAACACTGAAGCTTTCTTT. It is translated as CASSERTQNTEAFF.

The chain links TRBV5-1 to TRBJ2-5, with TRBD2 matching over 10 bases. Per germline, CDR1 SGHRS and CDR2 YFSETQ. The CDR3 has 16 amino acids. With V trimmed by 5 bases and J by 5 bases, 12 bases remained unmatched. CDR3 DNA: TGCGCCAGCAGTCCTAGCGGGAGCCCCCAGGGGGAGACCCAGTACTTC. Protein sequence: CASSPSGSPQGETQYF.

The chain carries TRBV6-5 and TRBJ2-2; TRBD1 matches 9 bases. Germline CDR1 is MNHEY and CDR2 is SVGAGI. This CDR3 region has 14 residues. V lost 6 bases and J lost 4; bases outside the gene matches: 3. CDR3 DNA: TGTGCCAGCAGGGGACAGGGTGCCACCGGGGAGCTGTTTTTT. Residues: CASRGQGATGELFF.

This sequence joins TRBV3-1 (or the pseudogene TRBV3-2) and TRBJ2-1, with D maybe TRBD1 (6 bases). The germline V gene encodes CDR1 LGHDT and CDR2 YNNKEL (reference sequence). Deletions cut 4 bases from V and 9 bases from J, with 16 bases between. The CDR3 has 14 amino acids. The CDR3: CASSLRGGFAEQFF. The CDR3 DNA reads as TGTGCCAGCAGCCTTAGAGGGGGATTCGCTGAGCAGTTCTTC.

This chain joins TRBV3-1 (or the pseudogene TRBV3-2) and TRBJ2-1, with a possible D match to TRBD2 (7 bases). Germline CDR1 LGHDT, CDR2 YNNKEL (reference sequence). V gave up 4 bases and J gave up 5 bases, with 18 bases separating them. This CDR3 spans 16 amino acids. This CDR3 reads CASSLRGGGHDNEQFF. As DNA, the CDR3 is TGTGCCAGCAGCCTCAGGGGCGGGGGCCATGACAATGAGCAGTTCTTC.

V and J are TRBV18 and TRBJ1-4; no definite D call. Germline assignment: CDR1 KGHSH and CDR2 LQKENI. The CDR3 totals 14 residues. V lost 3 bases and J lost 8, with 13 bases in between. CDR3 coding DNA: TGTGCCAGCTCACCGGGCAGCAGTCGCGAAAAACTGTTTTTT. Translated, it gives CASSPGSSREKLFF.

The CDR3 here is CASSLGQDNSPLHF. CDR3 in DNA: TGCGCCAGCAGCTTGGGTCAGGATAATTCACCCCTCCACTTT. V and J are TRBV5-1 and TRBJ1-6; D unresolved. Germline V gives CDR1 SGHRS, CDR2 YFSETQ. V was shortened by 0 bases and J by 5 bases, with 6 bases between the two germline ends. The CDR3 runs 14 residues.

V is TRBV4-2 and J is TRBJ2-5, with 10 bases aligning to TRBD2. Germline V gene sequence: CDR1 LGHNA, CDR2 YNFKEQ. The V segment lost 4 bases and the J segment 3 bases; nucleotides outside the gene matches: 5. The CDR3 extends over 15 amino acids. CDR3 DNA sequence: TGTGCCAGCAGCCCCCGCAGCGGGGGGGAAGAGACCCAGTACTTC. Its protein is CASSPRSGGEETQYF.

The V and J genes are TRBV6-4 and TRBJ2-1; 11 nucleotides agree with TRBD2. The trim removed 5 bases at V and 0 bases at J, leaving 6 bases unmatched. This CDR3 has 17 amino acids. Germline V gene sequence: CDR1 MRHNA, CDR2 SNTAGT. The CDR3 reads CASSKRTSGLSYNEQFF. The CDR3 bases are TGTGCCAGCAGTAAACGGACTAGCGGGCTCTCCTACAATGAGCAGTTCTTC.

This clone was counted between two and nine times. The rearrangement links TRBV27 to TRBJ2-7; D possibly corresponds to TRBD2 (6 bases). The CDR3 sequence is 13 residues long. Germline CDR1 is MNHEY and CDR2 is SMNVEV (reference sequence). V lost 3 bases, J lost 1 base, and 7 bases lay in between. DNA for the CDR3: TGTGCCAGCAGTTTCCGGGGGTCCTACGAGCAGTACTTC. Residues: CASSFRGSYEQYF.

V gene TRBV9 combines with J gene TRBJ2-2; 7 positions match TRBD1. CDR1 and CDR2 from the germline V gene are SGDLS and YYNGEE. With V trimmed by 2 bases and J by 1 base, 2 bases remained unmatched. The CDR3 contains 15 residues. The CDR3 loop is CASSVWDRNTGELFF. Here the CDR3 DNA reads TGTGCCAGCAGCGTCTGGGACAGGAACACCGGGGAGCTGTTTTTT.

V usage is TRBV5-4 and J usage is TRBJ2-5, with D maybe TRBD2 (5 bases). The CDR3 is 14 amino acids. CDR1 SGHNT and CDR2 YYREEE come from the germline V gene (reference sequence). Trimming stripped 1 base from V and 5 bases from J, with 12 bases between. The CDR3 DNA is TGTGCCAGCAGCTTGACGGGGAATCGGGAGACCCAGTACTTC. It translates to CASSLTGNRETQYF.

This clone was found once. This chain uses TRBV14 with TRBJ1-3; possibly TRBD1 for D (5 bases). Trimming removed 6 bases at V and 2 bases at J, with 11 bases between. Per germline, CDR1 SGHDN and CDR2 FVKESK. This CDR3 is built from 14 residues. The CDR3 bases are TGTGCCAGCAGACTGGGGCAGCCTGGAAACACCATATATTTT. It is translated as CASRLGQPGNTIYF.

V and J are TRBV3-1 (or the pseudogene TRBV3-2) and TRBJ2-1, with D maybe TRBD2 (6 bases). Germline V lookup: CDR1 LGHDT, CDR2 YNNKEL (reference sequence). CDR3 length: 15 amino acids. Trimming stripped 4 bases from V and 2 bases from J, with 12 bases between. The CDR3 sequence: CASSRRGQTYNEQFF. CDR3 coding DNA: TGTGCCAGCAGCCGGCGGGGCCAGACCTACAATGAGCAGTTCTTC.

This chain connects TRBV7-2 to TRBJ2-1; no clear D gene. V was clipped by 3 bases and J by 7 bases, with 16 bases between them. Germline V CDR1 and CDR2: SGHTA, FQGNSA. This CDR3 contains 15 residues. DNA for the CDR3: TGTGCCAGCAGCTTGGGTAGCCGGAGAGGTAATGAGCAGTTCTTC. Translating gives CASSLGSRRGNEQFF.

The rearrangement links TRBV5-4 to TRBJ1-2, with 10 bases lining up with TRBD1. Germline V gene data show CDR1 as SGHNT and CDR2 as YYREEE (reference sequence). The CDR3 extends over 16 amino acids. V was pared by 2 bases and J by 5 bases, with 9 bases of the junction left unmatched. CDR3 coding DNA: TGTGCCAGCAGCTTCGGGGTAAAGGACAGGGGGTATGGCTACACCTTC. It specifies CASSFGVKDRGYGYTF.

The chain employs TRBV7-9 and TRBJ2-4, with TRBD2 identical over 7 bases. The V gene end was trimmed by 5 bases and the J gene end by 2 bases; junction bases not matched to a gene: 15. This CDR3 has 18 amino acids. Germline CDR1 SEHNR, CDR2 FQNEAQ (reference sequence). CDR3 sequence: CASSPPGWAGVSKNIQYF. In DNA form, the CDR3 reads TGTGCCAGCAGCCCCCCCGGCTGGGCGGGAGTGTCCAAAAACATTCAGTACTTC.

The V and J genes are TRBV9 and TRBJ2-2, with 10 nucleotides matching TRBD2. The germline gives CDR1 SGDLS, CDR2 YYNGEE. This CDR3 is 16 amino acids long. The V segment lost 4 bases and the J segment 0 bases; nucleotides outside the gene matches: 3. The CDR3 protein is CASSNSGRSNTGELFF. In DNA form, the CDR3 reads TGTGCCAGCAGCAATAGCGGGAGGTCGAACACCGGGGAGCTGTTTTTT.

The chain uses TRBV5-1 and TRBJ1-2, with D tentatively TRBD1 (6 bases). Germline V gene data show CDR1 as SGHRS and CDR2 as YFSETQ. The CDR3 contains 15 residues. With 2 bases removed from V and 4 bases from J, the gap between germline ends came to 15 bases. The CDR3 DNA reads TGCGCCAGCAGCTTACAGGGAGATTTAGGCTATGGCTACACCTTC. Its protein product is CASSLQGDLGYGYTF.

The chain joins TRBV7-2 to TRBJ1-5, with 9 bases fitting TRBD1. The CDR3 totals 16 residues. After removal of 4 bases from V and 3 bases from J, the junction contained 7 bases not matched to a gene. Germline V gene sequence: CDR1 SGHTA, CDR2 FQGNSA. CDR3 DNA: TGTGCCAGCAGCTGGCGGACAGGGGCGATCAATCAGCCCCAGCATTTT. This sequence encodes CASSWRTGAINQPQHF.

The CDR3 DNA sequence: TGTGCCAGCAGTCTCGTCGGAAACACCATATATTTT. Protein: CASSLVGNTIYF. The chain combines TRBV12-3 or TRBV12-4 with TRBJ1-3; D remains ambiguous. V shed 5 bases and J shed 4 bases, with 6 bases lying between them. The CDR3 totals 12 residues.

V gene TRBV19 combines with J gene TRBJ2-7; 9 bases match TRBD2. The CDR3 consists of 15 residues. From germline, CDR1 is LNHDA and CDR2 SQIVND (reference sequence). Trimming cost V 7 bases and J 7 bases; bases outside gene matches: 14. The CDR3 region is CASTYSGTSLGEQYF. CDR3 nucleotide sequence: TGTGCCAGTACCTACTCCGGGACTAGCCTTGGGGAGCAGTACTTC.

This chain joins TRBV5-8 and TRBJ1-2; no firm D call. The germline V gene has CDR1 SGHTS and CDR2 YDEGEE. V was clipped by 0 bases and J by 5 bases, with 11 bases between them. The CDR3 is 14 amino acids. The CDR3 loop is CASSLGGKAYGYTF. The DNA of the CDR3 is TGTGCCAGCAGCTTGGGCGGGAAAGCTTATGGCTACACCTTC.

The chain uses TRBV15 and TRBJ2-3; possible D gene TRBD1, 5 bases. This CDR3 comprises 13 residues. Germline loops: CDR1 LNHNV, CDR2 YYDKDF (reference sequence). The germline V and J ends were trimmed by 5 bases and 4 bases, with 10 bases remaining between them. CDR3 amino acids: CATSQQGSDTQYF. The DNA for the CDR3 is TGTGCCACCAGCCAGCAGGGATCAGATACGCAGTATTTT.

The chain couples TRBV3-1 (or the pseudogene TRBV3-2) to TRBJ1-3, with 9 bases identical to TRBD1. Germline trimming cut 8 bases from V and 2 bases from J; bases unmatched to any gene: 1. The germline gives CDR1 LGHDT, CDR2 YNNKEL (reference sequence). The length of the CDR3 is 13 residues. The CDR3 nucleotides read TGTGCCAGCTGGGACAGGGCTGGAAACACCATATATTTT. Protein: CASWDRAGNTIYF.